This is a list of T cell receptor beta chains from one sample in a study of blood T cells in healthy people across ages. Using its own MiXCR run on the 5' RACE reads, TCRdb lists one record per CDR3 protein. The repertoire holds about 1.8 million distinct CDR3 sequences, with around 48% as singletons. Sequenced sample: blood. The receptors were gathered from a woman aged 40 to 49 in good health. The CDR3 runs from the conserved cysteine through the conserved F or W. Fields, in order: clone size, D gene, J gene, V gene, CDR3 DNA, CDR3 protein. D genes are given only for firm matches. Clone size is given for some rows only: seen once, a few or many times, or a class if the clone is expanded.

few	.	TRBJ1-2	TRBV12-3/TRBV12-4	TGTGCCAGCAGAAAATCCCCAGGCGGCTACACCTTC	CASRKSPGGYTF
.	.	TRBJ1-6	TRBV7-2	TGTGCCAGCAGCTTAGCGGCTGCCTCCTATGCTCAATCCCTCCACTTT	CASSLAAASYAQSLHF
few	.	TRBJ1-2	TRBV13	TGTGCCAGCAGCTTATCTCCCACTAACTATGGCTACACCTTC	CASSLSPTNYGYTF
.	TRBD2	TRBJ2-2	TRBV12-3/TRBV12-4	TGTGCCAGCAACTCCCTGGGAGGGATCGGGGAGCTGTTTTTT	CASNSLGGIGELFF
.	.	TRBJ1-2	TRBV6-1	TGTGCCAGCACCAGGCGGCCGCGGGGTAGGGTCCCAGCTAACTATGGCTACACCTTC	CASTRRPRGRVPANYGYTF
.	TRBD1	TRBJ1-1	TRBV11-1	TGTGCCAGCAGCTCAACAGGGGGCTACAACACTGAAGCTTTCTTT	CASSSTGGYNTEAFF
.	.	TRBJ1-1	TRBV20-1	TGCAGTGCTAGAGGGGTCCCGAACACTGAAGCTTTCTTT	CSARGVPNTEAFF
.	.	TRBJ2-1	TRBV6-2/TRBV6-3	TGTGCCAGCAGTTTCAGAAGGGGGGGATCCTACAATGAGCAGTTCTTC	CASSFRRGGSYNEQFF
.	.	TRBJ1-2	TRBV6-1	TGTGCCAGCAGTGAGGGTGGGAGGTATCAGACTGGCTACACCTTC	CASSEGGRYQTGYTF
.	.	TRBJ2-1	TRBV5-1	TGCGCCAGCAGCTTTGGTTCGCGGCAGTTCTTC	CASSFGSRQFF
.	TRBD2	TRBJ2-3	TRBV6-5	TGTGCCAGCAGTTCACTAGCGGGGGGGTCCGATACGCAGTATTTT	CASSSLAGGSDTQYF
.	TRBD2	TRBJ2-7	TRBV6-6	TGTGCCAGCAGTTACACTAGCGGAAACGAGCAGTACTTC	CASSYTSGNEQYF
few	.	TRBJ1-5	TRBV9	TGTGCCAGCAGCGCTGACACTTATAGCAATCAGCCCCAGCATTTT	CASSADTYSNQPQHF
.	.	TRBJ1-6	TRBV7-9	TGTGCCAGCAGCTTACGTGGAGGGAGTGGTAATTCACCCCTCCACTTT	CASSLRGGSGNSPLHF
.	TRBD1	TRBJ2-1	TRBV20-1	TGCAGTGCTAGCCTGACAGGGGGCTTTGATGAGCAGTTCTTC	CSASLTGGFDEQFF
.	TRBD1	TRBJ2-1	TRBV24-1	TGTGCCACCAGTGAATGGGACAGGGAGCAGTTCTTC	CATSEWDREQFF
.	.	TRBJ2-5	TRBV5-1	TGCGCCAGCGGGCCCCGCGGGGAGACCCAGTACTTC	CASGPRGETQYF
.	.	TRBJ2-3	TRBV12-3/TRBV12-4	TGTGCCAGCAGCATGGGACTTCCCACAGATACGCAGTATTTT	CASSMGLPTDTQYF
once	.	TRBJ1-2	TRBV27	TGTGCCAGCAGTTTAACGAGGGGTTACTATGGCTACACCTTC	CASSLTRGYYGYTF
.	.	TRBJ2-1	TRBV4-3	TGCGCCAGCAGCCAAGATGTAGCCTGGGAGCAGTTCTTC	CASSQDVAWEQFF
.	.	TRBJ2-1	TRBV28	TGTGCCAGCAGCAGTTTACAAACGTGGCTTGCGACCCATGAGCAGTTCTTC	CASSSLQTWLATHEQFF
.	.	TRBJ2-3	TRBV25-1	TGTGCCAGCAGTGGAAAATATACAGATACGCAGTATTTT	CASSGKYTDTQYF
.	.	TRBJ1-2	TRBV27	TGTGCCTGCGGCGTGGGCAGGGCTAACTATGGCTACACCTTC	CACGVGRANYGYTF
.	.	TRBJ2-3	TRBV6-4	TGTGCCAGCAGTGCCTCAGGCACAGATACGCAGTATTTT	CASSASGTDTQYF
few	TRBD2	TRBJ2-7	TRBV20-1	TGCAGTGCTCAACGGGGGGGAACCTACGAGCAGTACTTC	CSAQRGGTYEQYF
few	.	TRBJ2-4	TRBV7-9	TGTGCCAGCAGCCCCCCCGAAGGCCTTCAGTACTTC	CASSPPEGLQYF
.	TRBD2	TRBJ2-7	TRBV6-1	TGTGCCAGCAGTGATACCACCCGGACTAGCTTCCACGAGCAGTACTTC	CASSDTTRTSFHEQYF
.	.	TRBJ1-6	TRBV6-5	TGTGCCAGCAGTGTTGGGACAAGTAATTCACCCCTCCACTTT	CASSVGTSNSPLHF
.	.	TRBJ2-3	TRBV11-2	TGTGCCAGCAGCCGACTACCGGCGGGGCCCATCACAGATACGCAGTATTTT	CASSRLPAGPITDTQYF
few	.	TRBJ2-7	TRBV6-1	TGTGCCAGCAGTGAAGCCGCCTCTATGCAGTACTTC	CASSEAASMQYF